Listed below are T cell receptor beta chains from one sample, sequenced in a study of OX40 agonist ivuxolimab in advanced cancers. The method was immunoSEQ multiplex PCR; TCRdb's version includes in-frame clones alone and lacks a portion of them. The sample includes tens of thousands of clones, around four fifths seen only once; the top ten take about 11%. Sequenced material: CD4+ or CD8+ T cells sorted from blood, taken in a trial of the OX40 agonist ivuxolimab. These receptors all come from an adult with an advanced solid tumor such as melanoma, head and neck, liver or kidney cancer. CDR3s include the opening cysteine and the closing phenylalanine or tryptophan. D genes are given only for firm matches. Rows give clone size only sometimes, using once, few, many, or a class for an expanded clone.

.	TRBJ2-2	TRBV5-1	.	TGCGCCAGCAGCTCTTCGGGAGTTCGAACCGGGGAGCTGTTTTTT	CASSSSGVRTGELFF
TRBD1	TRBJ1-1	TRBV2	.	TGTGCCAGCAGGGACAGGGGGCCCACTGAAGCTTTCTTT	CASRDRGPTEAFF
.	TRBJ1-4	TRBV19	once	TGTGCCAGTAGTAGGGCGGAAAAACTGTTTTTT	CASSRAEKLFF
.	TRBJ2-1	TRBV4-2	.	TGTGCCAGCAGCCAACGGAACCGTCTTGGGGGCAATGAGCAGTTCTTC	CASSQRNRLGGNEQFF
.	TRBJ1-2	TRBV28	.	TGTGCCAGCAGTCCAGGACGGACCTATGGCTACACCTTC	CASSPGRTYGYTF
.	TRBJ2-3	TRBV15	.	TGTGCCACCAGCAGGCCCCGTTCGCGGAGCACAGATACGCAGTATTTT	CATSRPRSRSTDTQYF
.	TRBJ2-2	TRBV28	.	TGTGCCAGCAGTTTTCCCAGTGGGGGCCCTAACACCGGGGAGCTGTTTTTT	CASSFPSGGPNTGELFF
.	TRBJ1-1	TRBV29-1	few	TGCAGCGTTGACATGAACACTGAAGCTTTCTTT	CSVDMNTEAFF
TRBD2	TRBJ2-1	TRBV29-1	once	TGCAGCGCCTCTGGGGGGGAGGGCCGTAACAATGAGCAGTTCTTC	CSASGGEGRNNEQFF
TRBD2	TRBJ2-1	TRBV2	.	TGTGCCGGCAGCCTAATAGCGGGAACGAGCGGTGAGCAGTTCTTC	CAGSLIAGTSGEQFF
.	TRBJ1-1	TRBV12-5	few	TGTGCTAGTGGGGCCTCGGACCGTATGAACACTGAAGCTTTCTTT	CASGASDRMNTEAFF
.	TRBJ2-7	TRBV5-4	.	TGTGCCAGCTCGGACGCGAGCTCCTACGAGCAGTACTTC	CASSDASSYEQYF
.	TRBJ2-7	TRBV5-4	.	TGTGCCAGCAGCCGGGACATTCAGAAAGAGCAGTACTTC	CASSRDIQKEQYF
.	TRBJ1-1	TRBV5-1	.	TGCGCCAGCAGCTTGAGAGGAGTGGACACTGAAGCTTTCTTT	CASSLRGVDTEAFF
.	TRBJ2-5	TRBV7-9	.	TGTGCCAGCAGCCAGAGTCTTGGGGAGACCCAGTACTTC	CASSQSLGETQYF
.	TRBJ2-5	TRBV30	.	TGTGCCTGGAGTGTACGACTAGTCGAGACCCAGTACTTC	CAWSVRLVETQYF
TRBD1	TRBJ2-7	TRBV9	.	TGTGCCAGCAGCGCCGGGACAGAATCCTACGAGCAGTACTTC	CASSAGTESYEQYF
.	TRBJ2-7	TRBV21-1	.	TGTGCCAGCAGCAAAGTTGTCAAATCCAGCTCCTACGAGCAGTACTTC	CASSKVVKSSSYEQYF
TRBD2	TRBJ2-1	TRBV7-2	.	TGTGCCAGCAGCCCACTCCTTAGCGGGAGGAATGAGCAGTTCTTC	CASSPLLSGRNEQFF
.	TRBJ2-7	TRBV9	.	TGTGCCAGCAGCGTAGTAGGCTCCGGGACTTCAAACTCCACTTACGAGCAGTACTTC	CASSVVGSGTSNSTYEQYF
.	TRBJ2-3	TRBV21-1	.	TGTGCCAGCAGCAAGCGACTAGCGGGGCGCACAGATACGCAGTATTTT	CASSKRLAGRTDTQYF
.	TRBJ2-1	TRBV5-1	.	TGCGCCAGCAGCTTGAACATGGGAAAGAATGAGCAGTTCTTC	CASSLNMGKNEQFF
TRBD1	TRBJ1-6	TRBV6-1	.	TGTGCCAGCAATAGACAGGGTGCAAATTCACCCCTCCACTTT	CASNRQGANSPLHF
TRBD2	TRBJ2-2	TRBV5-4	.	TGTGCCAGCAGCTTGGTACTAGCGGGCACCGGGGAGCTGTTTTTT	CASSLVLAGTGELFF
.	TRBJ1-4	TRBV5-4	.	TGTGCCAGCAGCCGCAGGGGAGGGGGACAAGAAAAACTGTTTTTT	CASSRRGGGQEKLFF
.	TRBJ1-1	TRBV18	once	TGTGCCAGCTCACCAGATTCGGGGGTCATGAACACTGAAGCTTTCTTT	CASSPDSGVMNTEAFF
.	TRBJ1-2	TRBV19	.	TGTGCCAGTAGTATAGATCGCGGGGGCTATGGCTACACCTTC	CASSIDRGGYGYTF
.	TRBJ1-1	TRBV9	.	TGTGCCAGCAGCGTAAGCAGCTACACTGAAGCTTTCTTT	CASSVSSYTEAFF
.	TRBJ2-6	TRBV19	once	TGTGCCAGTAGTATCGGACGGTACTCTGGGGCCAACATCCTGACTTTC	CASSIGRYSGANILTF
TRBD1	TRBJ1-1	TRBV27	few	TGTGCCAGCAGTTTACAGGGGGACACTGAAGCTTTCTTT	CASSLQGDTEAFF
TRBD1	TRBJ2-2	TRBV10-3	.	TGTGCCATCAGTGAGTCCGGACAGGGGGCTGGCGGGGAGCTGTTTTTT	CAISESGQGAGGELFF
.	TRBJ2-1	TRBV5-1	few	TGCGCCAGCACCCCGGGTGGCGATAATGAGCAGTTCTTC	CASTPGGDNEQFF
.	TRBJ2-7	TRBV12-2	.	TGTGCAAGTCGCCCCGGACAGAACTCCTACGAGCAGTACTTC	CASRPGQNSYEQYF
.	TRBJ1-3	TRBV10-3	.	TGTGCCATCAGGCCATCGAACTCTGGAAACACCATATATTTT	CAIRPSNSGNTIYF
TRBD2	TRBJ2-3	TRBV7-9	.	TGTGCCAGCAGTCAAGGGGCAGACCGCGGGGGGTTCGATACGCAGTATTTT	CASSQGADRGGFDTQYF
.	TRBJ2-5	TRBV5-4	.	TGTGCCAGCAGCCCCGGGTCTAGAGAGACCCAGTACTTC	CASSPGSRETQYF
TRBD1	TRBJ1-3	TRBV4-2	few	TGTGCCAGCAGCCAAGAAGACAGGGCTGGAAACACCATATATTTT	CASSQEDRAGNTIYF
TRBD1	TRBJ2-5	TRBV6-5	once	TGTGCCAGCAGGCCCGGGACAGGCGCGGAGACCCAGTACTTC	CASRPGTGAETQYF
TRBD1	TRBJ1-2	TRBV7-9	few	TGTGCCAGCAGCATTCCGGGACAGGGCGTAGGCTACACCTTC	CASSIPGQGVGYTF
.	TRBJ2-5	TRBV29-1	.	TGCAGCGTGACGACCGGGACAAGCCAACAAGAGACCCAGTACTTC	CSVTTGTSQQETQYF
.	TRBJ1-5	TRBV28	.	TGTGCCAGCAGTTTACAGGGCCAGCCCCAGCATTTT	CASSLQGQPQHF
.	TRBJ1-5	TRBV28	.	TGTGCCAGCAGTCCAACCGCAGGGTTAAGGCATTTT	CASSPTAGLRHF
.	TRBJ2-2	TRBV28	few	TGTGCCAGCAGTCCTATAAGGAACACCGGGGAGCTGTTTTTT	CASSPIRNTGELFF
.	TRBJ1-1	TRBV7-8	.	TGTGCCAGCAGCTTAGAAGCAGGGTTCATGAACACTGAAGCTTTCTTT	CASSLEAGFMNTEAFF
TRBD2	TRBJ2-5	TRBV5-1	.	TGCGCCAGCAGCTTGTTGGCGGGGGGGCAAGAGACCCAGTACTTC	CASSLLAGGQETQYF
.	TRBJ2-3	TRBV10-3	.	TGTGCCATCGGGAGCACAGATACGCAGTATTTT	CAIGSTDTQYF
TRBD1	TRBJ2-7	TRBV6-5	.	TGTGCCAGCAGAAAAAAGGGGACAGGGGCCTACGAGCAGTACTTC	CASRKKGTGAYEQYF
.	TRBJ1-5	TRBV30	.	TGTGCCTGGAGTGTACAGGCTTCTAGCAATCAGCCCCAGCATTTT	CAWSVQASSNQPQHF
.	TRBJ2-4	TRBV10-2	.	TGCGCCAGCAGTGAAGGCAGTGACATTCAGTACTTC	CASSEGSDIQYF
.	TRBJ1-1	TRBV5-6	few	TGTGCCAGCAAGGAGGTTCAGGGGAACACTGAAGCTTTCTTT	CASKEVQGNTEAFF
.	TRBJ1-1	TRBV19	once	TGTGCCAGTATCTACGGTCAGAGAGAAGCTTTCTTT	CASIYGQREAFF
.	TRBJ1-1	TRBV7-2	.	TGTGCCAGCAGCTTAATCGGCGGGAGCACCGAAGCTTTCTTT	CASSLIGGSTEAFF
.	TRBJ2-5	TRBV7-2	.	TGTGCCAGCAGCTTATTAAGGGGGGTGGTAGAGACCCAGTACTTC	CASSLLRGVVETQYF
.	TRBJ2-3	TRBV19	.	TGTGCCAGTAGTACACTCCAGGGGGATACGCAGTATTTT	CASSTLQGDTQYF
TRBD1	TRBJ2-7	TRBV6-5	.	TGTGCCAGCCGAGGGACAGGGGAGTACGAGCAGTACTTC	CASRGTGEYEQYF
.	TRBJ1-4	TRBV7-9	.	TGTGCCAGCAGCTTAGGGGTAACTAATGAAAAACTGTTTTTT	CASSLGVTNEKLFF
.	TRBJ1-1	TRBV2	.	TGTGCCAGCAGGGACGGGAGAAGTACTGAAGCTTTCTTT	CASRDGRSTEAFF
.	TRBJ2-2	TRBV27	.	TGTGCCACCGAACGGGCAGGGGGGGCCGGGGAGCTGTTTTTT	CATERAGGAGELFF
.	TRBJ2-3	TRBV7-2	.	TGTGCCAGCAGCTTAGTGGGACATGCCACAGATACGCAGTATTTT	CASSLVGHATDTQYF